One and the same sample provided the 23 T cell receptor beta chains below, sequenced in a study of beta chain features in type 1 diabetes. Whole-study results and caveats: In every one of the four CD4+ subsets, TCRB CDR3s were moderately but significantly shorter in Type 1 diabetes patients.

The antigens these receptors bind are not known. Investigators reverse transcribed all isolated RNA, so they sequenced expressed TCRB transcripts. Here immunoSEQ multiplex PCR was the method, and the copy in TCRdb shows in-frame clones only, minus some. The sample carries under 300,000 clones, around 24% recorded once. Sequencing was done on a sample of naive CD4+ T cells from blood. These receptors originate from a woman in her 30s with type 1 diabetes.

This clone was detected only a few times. The CDR3 DNA follows: TGCAGCGCAACGACTAGCGTGGAGACCCAGTACTTC. Its protein product is CSATTSVETQYF. This chain joins TRBV29-1 and TRBJ2-5, with 8 bases lining up with TRBD2. Germline trimming cut 7 bases from V and 5 bases from J; bases unmatched to any gene: 6. This CDR3 region has 12 residues. Germline V CDR1 and CDR2: SQVTM, ANQGSEA.

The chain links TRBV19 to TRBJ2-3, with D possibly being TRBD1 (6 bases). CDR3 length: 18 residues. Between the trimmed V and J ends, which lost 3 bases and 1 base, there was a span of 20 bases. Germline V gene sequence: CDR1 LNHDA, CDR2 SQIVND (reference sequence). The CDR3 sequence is CASSMGQGNWAGTDTQYF. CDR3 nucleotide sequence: TGTGCCAGTAGTATGGGGCAGGGGAACTGGGCGGGCACAGATACGCAGTATTTT.

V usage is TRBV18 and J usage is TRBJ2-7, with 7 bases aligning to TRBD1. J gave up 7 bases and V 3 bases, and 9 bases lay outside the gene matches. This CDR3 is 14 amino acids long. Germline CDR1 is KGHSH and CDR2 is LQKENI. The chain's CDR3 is CASSPVTGQAEQYF. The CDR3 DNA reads TGTGCCAGCTCACCGGTGACAGGGCAAGCAGAGCAGTACTTC.

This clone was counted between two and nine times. CDR3 in DNA: TGTGCCAGCAGTTCCGGGACAGGGGGTGAAAAACTGTTTTTT. It codes for CASSSGTGGEKLFF. The chain carries TRBV28 and TRBJ1-4, with 11 bases lining up with TRBD1. V shed 4 bases and J 7 bases; nucleotides not matched to a gene: 2. Germline CDR1 reads MDHEN; CDR2 reads SYDVKM. The CDR3 is made up of 14 amino acids. Using reference TRBV28 and TRBJ1-4 for the parts outside the CDR3, the full variable domain is DVKVTQSSRYLVKRTGEKVFLECVQDMDHENMFWYRQDPGLGLRLIYFSYDVKMKEKGDIPEGYSVSREKKERFSLILESASTNQTSMYLCASSSGTGGEKLFFGSGTQLSVL.

CDR3 DNA: TGTGCCAGCAGCTTAGTGGGGACTAGTCTCAATGAGCAGTTCTTC. It specifies CASSLVGTSLNEQFF. The chain uses TRBV11-1 and TRBJ2-1; TRBD2 matches 8 bases. The V gene's germline CDR1 is SGHAT and CDR2 FQDESV (reference sequence). CDR3 length equals 15 residues. Losses at the gene ends were 1 base for V and 6 bases for J; bases not matched to a gene: 5.

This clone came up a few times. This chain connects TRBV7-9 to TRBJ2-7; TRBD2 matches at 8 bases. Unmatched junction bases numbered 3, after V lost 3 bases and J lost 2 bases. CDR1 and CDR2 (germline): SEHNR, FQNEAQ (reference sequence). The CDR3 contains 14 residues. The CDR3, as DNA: TGTGCCAGCAGCTTGGCGGGAGGAACCTACGAGCAGTACTTC. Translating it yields CASSLAGGTYEQYF.

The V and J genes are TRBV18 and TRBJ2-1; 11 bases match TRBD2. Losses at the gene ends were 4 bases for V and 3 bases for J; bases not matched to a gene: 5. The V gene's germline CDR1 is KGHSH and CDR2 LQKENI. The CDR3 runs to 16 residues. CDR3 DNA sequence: TGTGCCAGCTCACTTGCTAGCGGGGGGAACTACAATGAGCAGTTCTTC. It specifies CASSLASGGNYNEQFF. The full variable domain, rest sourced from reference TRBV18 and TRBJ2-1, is NAGVMQNPRHLVRRRGQEARLRCSPMKGHSHVYWYRQLPEEGLKFMVYLQKENIIDESGMPKERFSAEFPKEGPSILRIQQVVRGDSAAYFCASSLASGGNYNEQFFGPGTRLTVL.

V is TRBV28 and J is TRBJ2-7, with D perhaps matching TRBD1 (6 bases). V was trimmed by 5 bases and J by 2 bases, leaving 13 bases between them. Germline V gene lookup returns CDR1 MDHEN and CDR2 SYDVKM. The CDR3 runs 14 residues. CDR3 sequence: CASSVGDNPYEQYF. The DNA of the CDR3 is TGTGCCAGCAGTGTCGGGGACAACCCCTACGAGCAGTACTTC.

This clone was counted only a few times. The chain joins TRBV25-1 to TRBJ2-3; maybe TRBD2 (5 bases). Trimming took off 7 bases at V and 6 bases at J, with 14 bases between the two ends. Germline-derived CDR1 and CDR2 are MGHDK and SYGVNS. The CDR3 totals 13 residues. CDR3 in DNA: TGTGCCAGCACCCCGGCGGGTGCGGATACGCAGTATTTT. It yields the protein CASTPAGADTQYF.

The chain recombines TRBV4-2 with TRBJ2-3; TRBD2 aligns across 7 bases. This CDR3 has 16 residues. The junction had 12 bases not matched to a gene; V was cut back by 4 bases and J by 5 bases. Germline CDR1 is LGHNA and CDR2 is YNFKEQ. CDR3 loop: CASSPRLAQMGDTQYF. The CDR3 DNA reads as TGTGCCAGCAGCCCGAGACTAGCTCAAATGGGAGATACGCAGTATTTT.

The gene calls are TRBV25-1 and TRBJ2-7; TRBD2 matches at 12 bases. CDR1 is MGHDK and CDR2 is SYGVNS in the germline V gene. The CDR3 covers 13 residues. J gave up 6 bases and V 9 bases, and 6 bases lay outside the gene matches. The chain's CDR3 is CASRASGRGEQYF. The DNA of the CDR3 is TGTGCCAGTCGGGCTAGCGGGAGGGGCGAGCAGTACTTC.

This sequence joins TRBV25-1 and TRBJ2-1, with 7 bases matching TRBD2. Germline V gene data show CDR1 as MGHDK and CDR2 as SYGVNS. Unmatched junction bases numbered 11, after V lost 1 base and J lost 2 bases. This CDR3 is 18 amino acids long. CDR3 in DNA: TGTGCCAGCAGTGAATCCGGCCTAGCGGTCGGGGCCTACAATGAGCAGTTCTTC. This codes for CASSESGLAVGAYNEQFF.

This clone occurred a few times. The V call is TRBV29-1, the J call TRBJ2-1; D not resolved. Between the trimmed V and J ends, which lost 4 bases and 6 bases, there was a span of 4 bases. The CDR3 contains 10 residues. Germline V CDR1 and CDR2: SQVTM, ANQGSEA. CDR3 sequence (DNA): TGCAGCGTTGTGGCCAATGAGCAGTTCTTC. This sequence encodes CSVVANEQFF.

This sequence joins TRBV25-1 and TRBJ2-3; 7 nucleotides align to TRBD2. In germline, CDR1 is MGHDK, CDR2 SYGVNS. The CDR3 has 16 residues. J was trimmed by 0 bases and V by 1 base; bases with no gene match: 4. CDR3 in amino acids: CASSELGGGSTDTQYF. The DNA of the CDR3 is TGTGCCAGCAGTGAATTGGGGGGAGGGAGCACAGATACGCAGTATTTT. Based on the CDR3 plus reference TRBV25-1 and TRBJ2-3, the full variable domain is EADIYQTPRYLVIGTGKKITLECSQTMGHDKMYWYQQDPGMELHLIHYSYGVNSTEKGDLSSESTVSRIRTEHFPLTLESARPSHTSQYLCASSELGGGSTDTQYFGPGTRLTVL.

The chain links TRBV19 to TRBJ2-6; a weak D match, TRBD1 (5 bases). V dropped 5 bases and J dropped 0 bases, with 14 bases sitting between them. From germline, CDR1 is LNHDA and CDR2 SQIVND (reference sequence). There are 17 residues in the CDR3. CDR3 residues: CASSLLTGPSGANVLTF. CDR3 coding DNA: TGTGCCAGTAGTCTCTTAACAGGTCCCTCTGGGGCCAACGTCCTGACTTTC.

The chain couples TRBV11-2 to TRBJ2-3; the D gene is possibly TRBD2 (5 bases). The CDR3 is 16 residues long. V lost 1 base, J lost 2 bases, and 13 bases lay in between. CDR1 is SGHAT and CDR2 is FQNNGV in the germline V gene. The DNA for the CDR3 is TGTGCCAGCAGCTTAGGAGCTAGCCGAGACACAGATACGCAGTATTTT. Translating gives CASSLGASRDTDTQYF.

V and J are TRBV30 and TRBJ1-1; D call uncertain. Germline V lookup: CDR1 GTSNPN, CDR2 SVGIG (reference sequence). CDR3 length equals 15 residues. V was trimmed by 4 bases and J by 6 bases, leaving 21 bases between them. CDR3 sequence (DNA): TGTGCCTGGAAATATTCGAATCCCCCTACCGCTGAAGCTTTCTTT. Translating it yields CAWKYSNPPTAEAFF.

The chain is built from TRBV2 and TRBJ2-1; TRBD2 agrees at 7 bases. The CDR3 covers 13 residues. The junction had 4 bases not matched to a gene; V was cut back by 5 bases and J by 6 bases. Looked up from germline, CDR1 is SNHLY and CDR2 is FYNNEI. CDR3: CASSSLAVNEQFF. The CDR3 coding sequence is TGTGCCAGCAGTAGCCTAGCGGTCAATGAGCAGTTCTTC.

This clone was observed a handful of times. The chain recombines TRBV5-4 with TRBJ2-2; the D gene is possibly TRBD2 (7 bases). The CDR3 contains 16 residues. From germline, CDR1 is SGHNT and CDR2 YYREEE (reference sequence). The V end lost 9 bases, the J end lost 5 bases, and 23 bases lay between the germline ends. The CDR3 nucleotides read TGTGCCAACTCCCGAGGCGGGGGCGCGGAAACCGGGGAGCTGTTTTTT. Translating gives CANSRGGGAETGELFF.

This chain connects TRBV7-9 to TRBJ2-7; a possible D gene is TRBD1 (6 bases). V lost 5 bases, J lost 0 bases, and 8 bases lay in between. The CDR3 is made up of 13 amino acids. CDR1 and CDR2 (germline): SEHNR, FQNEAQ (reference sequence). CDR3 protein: CASSRTDSYEQYF. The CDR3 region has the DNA TGTGCCAGCAGCCGGACAGACTCCTACGAGCAGTACTTC.

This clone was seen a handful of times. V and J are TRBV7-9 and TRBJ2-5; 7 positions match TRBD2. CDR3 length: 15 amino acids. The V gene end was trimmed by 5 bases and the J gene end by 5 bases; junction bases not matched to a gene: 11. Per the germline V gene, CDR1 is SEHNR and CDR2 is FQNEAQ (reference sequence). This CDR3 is CASSLTAGVGETQYF. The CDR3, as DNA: TGTGCCAGCAGCCTCACGGCGGGAGTGGGGGAGACCCAGTACTTC.

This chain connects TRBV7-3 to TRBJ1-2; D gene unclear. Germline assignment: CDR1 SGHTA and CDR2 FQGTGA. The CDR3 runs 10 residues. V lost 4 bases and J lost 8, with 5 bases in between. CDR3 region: CASSSSGYTF. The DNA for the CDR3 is TGTGCCAGCAGCTCTTCGGGCTACACCTTC.

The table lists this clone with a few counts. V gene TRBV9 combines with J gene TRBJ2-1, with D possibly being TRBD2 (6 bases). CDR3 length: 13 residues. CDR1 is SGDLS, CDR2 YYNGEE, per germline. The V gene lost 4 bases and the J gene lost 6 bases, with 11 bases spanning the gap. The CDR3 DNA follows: TGTGCCAGCAGCCCCTTCGGGGGCAATGAGCAGTTCTTC. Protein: CASSPFGGNEQFF.